This T cell receptor beta chain came from a study of T cells in Graves' hyperthyroidism and ophthalmopathy. The V end lost 4 bases, the J end lost 6 bases, and 12 bases lay between the germline ends. The CDR3 is made up of 14 amino acids. Germline CDR1 reads LNHDA; CDR2 reads SQIVND (reference sequence). It was RNA transcripts that yielded the amplified TCR beta CDR3 regions. First-round RT-PCR of the TCR CDR3 relied on the HTBI primer set. In TCRdb, the multiplex PCR reads were re-called with MiXCR into one record per CDR3 protein. Here the sample spans more than 300,000 distinct CDR3 sequences, more than 14% being singletons.

The TCR was taken from a woman in her 30s with Graves' ophthalmopathy. Sequencing was done on a sample of blood. The V call is TRBV19, the J call TRBJ1-4, with D hard to call. The CDR3 reads CASSTDPKYEKLFF. CDR3 nucleotide sequence: TGTGCCAGTAGTACGGACCCGAAGTATGAAAAACTGTTTTTT.